A selection of T cell receptor beta chains follows, all from one sample in a study of cytomegalovirus exposure and HLA in healthy donors. Using immunoSEQ multiplex PCR, the repertoire was profiled, and TCRdb retains in-frame clones only, with some absent. The sample has about 400,000 clones; roughly 89% are singletons. The sample taken for sequencing was PBMCs. These receptors all come from a woman aged 18-35 years in good health and CMV-seronegative. CDR3s include the opening cysteine and the closing phenylalanine or tryptophan. Each record gives: D gene, clone size, J gene, V gene, CDR3 protein, CDR3 DNA. A D gene is named only where the DNA matches it firmly. Part of the rows lack a size; the others show once, few, many or a class for expanded clones.

d_gene: TRBD1; abundance: .; j_gene: TRBJ1-5; v_gene: TRBV6-5; CDR3aa: CASSYTQGYNQPQHF; CDR3nt: TGTGCCAGCAGTTACACACAGGGGTACAATCAGCCCCAGCATTTT
d_gene: TRBD1; abundance: once; j_gene: TRBJ1-2; v_gene: TRBV7-6; CDR3aa: CASSLTGDGYTF; CDR3nt: TGTGCCAGCAGCCTCACAGGGGATGGCTACACCTTC
d_gene: TRBD2; abundance: .; j_gene: TRBJ2-2; v_gene: TRBV27; CDR3aa: CASSLAGEDGELFF; CDR3nt: TGTGCCAGCAGTTTAGCGGGAGAGGACGGGGAGCTGTTTTTT
d_gene: TRBD1; abundance: .; j_gene: TRBJ2-1; v_gene: TRBV2; CDR3aa: CASGRRGQGALNEQFF; CDR3nt: TGTGCCAGCGGGAGGAGGGGACAGGGGGCTTTGAATGAGCAGTTCTTC
d_gene: .; abundance: .; j_gene: TRBJ2-1; v_gene: TRBV6-5; CDR3aa: CASRKDGGSYNEQFF; CDR3nt: TGTGCCAGCAGGAAAGACGGGGGATCCTACAATGAGCAGTTCTTC
d_gene: .; abundance: .; j_gene: TRBJ2-7; v_gene: TRBV16; CDR3aa: CASSQGAQSSYEQYF; CDR3nt: TGTGCCAGCAGCCAGGGGGCCCAGAGCTCCTACGAGCAGTACTTC
d_gene: TRBD1; abundance: .; j_gene: TRBJ1-1; v_gene: TRBV11-2; CDR3aa: CASAGQIDTEAFF; CDR3nt: TGTGCCAGCGCGGGACAGATAGACACTGAAGCTTTCTTT
d_gene: TRBD1; abundance: .; j_gene: TRBJ2-3; v_gene: TRBV5-1; CDR3aa: CASSFPTGANGDTQYF; CDR3nt: TGCGCCAGCAGCTTCCCGACAGGGGCTAACGGAGATACGCAGTATTTT
d_gene: TRBD1; abundance: .; j_gene: TRBJ1-2; v_gene: TRBV6-1; CDR3aa: CASSPRGTGAYGYTF; CDR3nt: TGTGCCAGCAGCCCAAGGGGGACAGGGGCGTATGGCTACACCTTC
d_gene: TRBD2; abundance: .; j_gene: TRBJ2-3; v_gene: TRBV4-1; CDR3aa: CASSQVSSGGAMYTQYF; CDR3nt: TGCGCCAGCAGCCAAGTTTCTAGCGGGGGGGCCATGTATACGCAGTATTTT
d_gene: TRBD1; abundance: .; j_gene: TRBJ1-3; v_gene: TRBV30; CDR3aa: CAWSVDRDSGNTIYF; CDR3nt: TGTGCCTGGAGTGTCGACAGGGACTCTGGAAACACCATATATTTT
d_gene: TRBD1; abundance: .; j_gene: TRBJ1-2; v_gene: TRBV5-5; CDR3aa: CASSWEGQGPYGYTF; CDR3nt: TGTGCCAGCAGCTGGGAAGGACAGGGCCCCTATGGCTACACCTTC
d_gene: .; abundance: .; j_gene: TRBJ2-3; v_gene: TRBV6-4; CDR3aa: CASSDRGLADTQYF; CDR3nt: TGTGCCAGCAGTGACAGGGGGTTAGCAGATACGCAGTATTTT
d_gene: .; abundance: .; j_gene: TRBJ2-3; v_gene: TRBV7-9; CDR3aa: CASSFRTSGTDTQYF; CDR3nt: TGTGCCAGCAGCTTTCGGACTTCCGGGACAGATACGCAGTATTTT
d_gene: TRBD2; abundance: once; j_gene: TRBJ2-1; v_gene: TRBV27; CDR3aa: CASSLRLGLALYNEQFF; CDR3nt: TGTGCCAGCAGTTTGCGTTTAGGACTAGCGCTATACAATGAGCAGTTCTTC
d_gene: TRBD1; abundance: .; j_gene: TRBJ1-3; v_gene: TRBV5-1; CDR3aa: CASSPGQGSGNTIYF; CDR3nt: TGCGCCAGCAGCCCTGGACAGGGCTCTGGAAACACCATATATTTT
d_gene: .; abundance: .; j_gene: TRBJ1-1; v_gene: TRBV5-5; CDR3aa: CASSRQALNTEAFF; CDR3nt: TGTGCCAGCAGCCGACAGGCCCTGAACACTGAAGCTTTCTTT
d_gene: .; abundance: .; j_gene: TRBJ2-7; v_gene: TRBV6-6; CDR3aa: CASSYSSGVNEQYF; CDR3nt: TGTGCCAGCAGTTACTCATCAGGGGTAAACGAGCAGTACTTC
d_gene: TRBD2; abundance: .; j_gene: TRBJ2-7; v_gene: TRBV7-6; CDR3aa: CASSLFEREYEQYF; CDR3nt: TGTGCCAGCAGCTTATTCGAGCGGGAATACGAGCAGTACTTC
d_gene: TRBD2; abundance: once; j_gene: TRBJ2-1; v_gene: TRBV29-1; CDR3aa: CSVAGLAGSLNEQFF; CDR3nt: TGCAGCGTCGCCGGACTAGCGGGATCTCTTAATGAGCAGTTCTTC
d_gene: .; abundance: few; j_gene: TRBJ2-7; v_gene: TRBV18; CDR3aa: CASSPGALYEQYF; CDR3nt: TGTGCCAGCTCACCAGGGGCCCTCTACGAGCAGTACTTC
d_gene: TRBD2; abundance: .; j_gene: TRBJ2-2; v_gene: TRBV9; CDR3aa: CASSPSTSRAGELFF; CDR3nt: TGTGCCAGCAGCCCGTCGACTAGCCGGGCCGGGGAGCTGTTTTTT
d_gene: .; abundance: .; j_gene: TRBJ2-5; v_gene: TRBV5-6; CDR3aa: CASRVTGSETQYF; CDR3nt: TGTGCCAGCAGAGTTACAGGCTCCGAGACCCAGTACTTC
d_gene: .; abundance: .; j_gene: TRBJ1-2; v_gene: TRBV19; CDR3aa: CASRGTFLSYGYTF; CDR3nt: TGTGCCAGTAGGGGGACATTCCTCTCATATGGCTACACCTTC
d_gene: TRBD1; abundance: .; j_gene: TRBJ1-2; v_gene: TRBV10-3; CDR3aa: CAISGQTGGDGYTF; CDR3nt: TGTGCCATCAGTGGTCAGACAGGGGGCGATGGCTACACCTTC
d_gene: TRBD1; abundance: .; j_gene: TRBJ2-7; v_gene: TRBV5-4; CDR3aa: CASSAGTGSYEQYF; CDR3nt: TGTGCCAGCAGCGCAGGGACAGGTTCCTACGAGCAGTACTTC
d_gene: .; abundance: few; j_gene: TRBJ1-1; v_gene: TRBV6-4; CDR3aa: CASSATTANTEAFF; CDR3nt: TGTGCCAGCAGTGCCACGACAGCGAACACTGAAGCTTTCTTT
d_gene: .; abundance: .; j_gene: TRBJ2-1; v_gene: TRBV27; CDR3aa: CASSPRRAPNEQFF; CDR3nt: TGTGCCAGCAGTCCCAGGAGGGCCCCCAATGAGCAGTTCTTC
d_gene: TRBD2; abundance: .; j_gene: TRBJ2-5; v_gene: TRBV11-2; CDR3aa: CASSSGTIQETQYF; CDR3nt: TGTGCCAGCAGCTCGGGGACTATTCAAGAGACCCAGTACTTC
d_gene: .; abundance: .; j_gene: TRBJ2-3; v_gene: TRBV15; CDR3aa: CATSRGTNKDTQYF; CDR3nt: TGTGCCACCAGCAGAGGAACTAATAAAGATACGCAGTATTTT
d_gene: TRBD2; abundance: .; j_gene: TRBJ2-3; v_gene: TRBV6-1; CDR3aa: CASSARVAGELQGTDTQYF; CDR3nt: TGTGCCAGCAGTGCCCGGGTAGCGGGAGAGCTTCAGGGCACAGATACGCAGTATTTT
d_gene: .; abundance: once; j_gene: TRBJ2-7; v_gene: TRBV6-5; CDR3aa: CASSAQGYEQYF; CDR3nt: TGTGCCAGCAGTGCCCAGGGGTACGAGCAGTACTTC
d_gene: .; abundance: .; j_gene: TRBJ2-1; v_gene: TRBV6-1; CDR3aa: CASSGPYNEQFF; CDR3nt: TGTGCCAGCAGTGGGCCCTACAATGAGCAGTTCTTC
d_gene: .; abundance: .; j_gene: TRBJ1-1; v_gene: TRBV28; CDR3aa: CASSSEAEAFF; CDR3nt: TGTGCCAGCAGTTCTGAGGCTGAAGCTTTCTTT
d_gene: .; abundance: .; j_gene: TRBJ2-1; v_gene: TRBV4-1; CDR3aa: CASSQESGPLVNEQFF; CDR3nt: TGCGCCAGCAGCCAAGAAAGCGGCCCCTTGGTAAATGAGCAGTTCTTC
d_gene: TRBD1; abundance: .; j_gene: TRBJ1-1; v_gene: TRBV28; CDR3aa: CASSSSRQGAIEAFF; CDR3nt: TGTGCCAGCAGTTCTTCCAGACAGGGGGCGATTGAAGCTTTCTTT
d_gene: TRBD1; abundance: .; j_gene: TRBJ1-2; v_gene: TRBV30; CDR3aa: CAWSLDRGGGYTF; CDR3nt: TGTGCCTGGAGTCTGGACAGGGGAGGAGGCTACACCTTC
d_gene: TRBD1; abundance: .; j_gene: TRBJ2-1; v_gene: TRBV29-1; CDR3aa: CSGETGGFYNEQFF; CDR3nt: TGCAGCGGTGAGACAGGGGGCTTCTACAATGAGCAGTTCTTC
d_gene: .; abundance: .; j_gene: TRBJ1-5; v_gene: TRBV11-2; CDR3aa: CASSFDPAGQPQHF; CDR3nt: TGTGCCAGCAGCTTCGATCCAGCGGGTCAGCCCCAGCATTTT
d_gene: TRBD1; abundance: once; j_gene: TRBJ1-2; v_gene: TRBV27; CDR3aa: CASSLSRTGGLSGYTF; CDR3nt: TGTGCCAGCAGTTTATCGAGAACAGGGGGCTTGTCTGGCTACACCTTC
d_gene: TRBD1; abundance: once; j_gene: TRBJ2-1; v_gene: TRBV29-1; CDR3aa: CSVHFPTGGSYNEQFF; CDR3nt: TGCAGCGTCCACTTCCCGACAGGGGGATCCTACAATGAGCAGTTCTTC
d_gene: TRBD1; abundance: .; j_gene: TRBJ2-6; v_gene: TRBV5-1; CDR3aa: CASSLDRGDLSGANVLTF; CDR3nt: TGCGCCAGCAGTTTAGACAGGGGAGACCTCTCTGGGGCCAACGTCCTGACTTTC
d_gene: TRBD1; abundance: once; j_gene: TRBJ1-1; v_gene: TRBV11-2; CDR3aa: CASSGHRGRNTEAFF; CDR3nt: TGTGCCAGCAGCGGACACAGGGGGCGGAATACTGAAGCTTTCTTT
d_gene: .; abundance: .; j_gene: TRBJ2-7; v_gene: TRBV7-9; CDR3aa: CASSFRQAYEQYF; CDR3nt: TGTGCCAGCAGCTTTAGACAGGCCTACGAGCAGTACTTC
d_gene: TRBD1; abundance: once; j_gene: TRBJ1-2; v_gene: TRBV7-8; CDR3aa: CASSPRKRTGGGGNGYTF; CDR3nt: TGTGCCAGCAGCCCGCGAAAGAGGACAGGGGGCGGGGGTAATGGCTACACCTTC
d_gene: TRBD1; abundance: .; j_gene: TRBJ1-4; v_gene: TRBV7-9; CDR3aa: CASSSDRGHEKLFF; CDR3nt: TGTGCCAGCAGTTCGGACAGGGGTCATGAAAAACTGTTTTTT
d_gene: .; abundance: .; j_gene: TRBJ1-2; v_gene: TRBV19; CDR3aa: CATRQVNMATPWVKYGYTF; CDR3nt: TGTGCCACTAGACAGGTGAATATGGCTACACCTTGGGTGAAATATGGCTACACCTTC
d_gene: .; abundance: .; j_gene: TRBJ1-2; v_gene: TRBV21-1; CDR3aa: CASQWLREINYGYTF; CDR3nt: TGTGCCAGCCAGTGGCTCCGGGAAATTAACTATGGCTACACCTTC
d_gene: TRBD1; abundance: .; j_gene: TRBJ2-1; v_gene: TRBV5-1; CDR3aa: CASSRTGTGINEQFF; CDR3nt: TGCGCCAGCAGCCGCACTGGGACAGGGATCAATGAGCAGTTCTTC
d_gene: .; abundance: .; j_gene: TRBJ1-4; v_gene: TRBV20-1; CDR3aa: CSASKNEKLFF; CDR3nt: TGCAGTGCTAGTAAAAATGAAAAACTGTTTTTT
d_gene: TRBD2; abundance: .; j_gene: TRBJ2-2; v_gene: TRBV29-1; CDR3aa: CSSSGGASGELFF; CDR3nt: TGCAGCTCTAGCGGGGGGGCCTCCGGGGAGCTGTTTTTT
d_gene: TRBD1; abundance: .; j_gene: TRBJ1-2; v_gene: TRBV18; CDR3aa: CASSPAGGGGYGYTF; CDR3nt: TGTGCCAGCTCACCGGCAGGGGGTGGCGGCTATGGCTACACCTTC
d_gene: TRBD2; abundance: .; j_gene: TRBJ2-1; v_gene: TRBV28; CDR3aa: CASSLPLAGGNVEQFF; CDR3nt: TGTGCCAGCAGTTTACCCTTAGCGGGGGGGAATGTTGAGCAGTTCTTC
d_gene: .; abundance: .; j_gene: TRBJ2-7; v_gene: TRBV28; CDR3aa: CASHSAGVISYEQYF; CDR3nt: TGTGCCAGCCACTCGGCCGGGGTAATCTCCTACGAGCAGTACTTC
d_gene: TRBD2; abundance: .; j_gene: TRBJ2-2; v_gene: TRBV28; CDR3aa: CASSSRLAGGPEELFF; CDR3nt: TGTGCCAGCAGTTCCCGACTAGCGGGAGGGCCTGAGGAGCTGTTTTTT